The rows below give T cell receptor beta chains drawn from one sample of a study of T cell repertoires in cytomegalovirus infection. These receptors' antigens are unknown. TCRdb fed the reads into MiXCR, producing one record per CDR3 protein. Counted here are about 900,000 distinct CDR3 sequences, around 29% occurring once; the ten biggest clones make up about 14%. The source was cultured CD8+ T cells from PBMCs, collected from culture after CMV antigen stimulation. The receptors originated from a human donor in good health (CMV status not recorded). Some clones in this sample may be carry-over from other donors' samples. CDR3s include the opening cysteine and the closing phenylalanine or tryptophan. Each record gives: CDR3 protein, CDR3 DNA, clone size, D gene, J gene, V gene. A D gene is named only where the DNA matches it firmly. Clone size is not always given. Where it is, it says once, few, many or a class for expanded clones.

CDR3aa: CASSSTNTRDLNYGYTF
CDR3nt: TGTGCCAGCAGCTCCACAAACACTAGGGATCTCAACTATGGCTACACCTTC
abundance: few
d_gene: -
j_gene: TRBJ1-2
v_gene: TRBV7-9

CDR3aa: CASSYLGTPSDTQYF
CDR3nt: TGTGCCAGCAGTTACCTAGGGACCCCATCAGATACGCAGTATTTT
abundance: -
d_gene: -
j_gene: TRBJ2-3
v_gene: TRBV6-6

CDR3aa: CASSLGGRGHGNEQFF
CDR3nt: TGTGCCAGCAGCTTAGGTGGCCGGGGGCACGGCAATGAGCAGTTCTTC
abundance: many
d_gene: -
j_gene: TRBJ2-1
v_gene: TRBV7-6

CDR3aa: CASSPDYGSSNEQLF
CDR3nt: TGTGCCAGCAGTCCGGACTATGGATCGAGCAATGAGCAGCTCTTC
abundance: -
d_gene: -
j_gene: TRBJ2-1
v_gene: TRBV6-2/TRBV6-3

CDR3aa: CASSQEGSPGGLNIQYF
CDR3nt: TGCGCCAGCAGCCAAGAGGGTTCGCCAGGGGGCTTAAACATTCAGTACTTC
abundance: -
d_gene: TRBD1
j_gene: TRBJ2-4
v_gene: TRBV4-3

CDR3aa: CASSLGQTNYGYTF
CDR3nt: TGTGCCAGCAGCTTAGGGCAGACTAACTATGGCTACACCTTC
abundance: many
d_gene: -
j_gene: TRBJ1-2
v_gene: TRBV7-2

CDR3aa: CASSLPGSRGTGELFF
CDR3nt: TGTGCCAGCAGCTTACCCGGGTCCCGCGGGACCGGGGAGCTGTTTTTT
abundance: many
d_gene: -
j_gene: TRBJ2-2
v_gene: TRBV7-6

CDR3aa: CSARNRSSYNSPLHF
CDR3nt: TGCAGTGCTAGAAACAGAAGCTCCTATAATTCACCCCTCCACTTT
abundance: few
d_gene: -
j_gene: TRBJ1-6
v_gene: TRBV20-1

CDR3aa: CASTPTLSYNEQFF
CDR3nt: TGTGCCAGTACCCCGACCCTCTCCTACAATGAGCAGTTCTTC
abundance: -
d_gene: -
j_gene: TRBJ2-1
v_gene: TRBV19

CDR3aa: CASSLSPAGGITGELFF
CDR3nt: TGTGCCAGCAGTTTATCCCCTGCAGGGGGTATCACCGGGGAGCTGTTTTTT
abundance: many
d_gene: TRBD1
j_gene: TRBJ2-2
v_gene: TRBV27